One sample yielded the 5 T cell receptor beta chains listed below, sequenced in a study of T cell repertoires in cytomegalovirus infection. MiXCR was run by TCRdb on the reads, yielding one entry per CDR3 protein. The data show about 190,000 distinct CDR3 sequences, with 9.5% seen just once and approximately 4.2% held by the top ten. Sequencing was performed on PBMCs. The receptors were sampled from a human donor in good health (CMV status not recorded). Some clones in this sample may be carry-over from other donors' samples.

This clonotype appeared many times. CDR3 region: CASSLVPTDTDTQYF. The CDR3 DNA follows: TGTGCCAGCAGCTTAGTACCGACAGATACAGATACGCAGTATTTT. V and J are TRBV7-2 and TRBJ2-3; D might be TRBD1 (5 bases). The V end was cut by 1 base, the J end by 3 bases, with 11 bases between. Per germline, CDR1 SGHTA and CDR2 FQGNSA. The CDR3 contains 15 residues.

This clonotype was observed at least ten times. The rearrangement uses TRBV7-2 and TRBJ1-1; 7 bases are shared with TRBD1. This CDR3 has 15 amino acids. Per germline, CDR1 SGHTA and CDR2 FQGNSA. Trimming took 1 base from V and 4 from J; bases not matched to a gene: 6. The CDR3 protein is CASSLDGTVSTEAFF. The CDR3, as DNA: TGTGCCAGCAGCTTAGACGGGACAGTGTCCACTGAAGCTTTCTTT.

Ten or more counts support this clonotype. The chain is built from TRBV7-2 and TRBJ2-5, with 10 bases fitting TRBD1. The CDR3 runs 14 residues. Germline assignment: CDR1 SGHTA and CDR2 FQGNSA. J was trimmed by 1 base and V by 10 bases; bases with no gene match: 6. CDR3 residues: CATSRDRGQETQYF. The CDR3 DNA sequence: TGTGCCACCTCCCGGGACAGGGGCCAAGAGACCCAGTACTTC.

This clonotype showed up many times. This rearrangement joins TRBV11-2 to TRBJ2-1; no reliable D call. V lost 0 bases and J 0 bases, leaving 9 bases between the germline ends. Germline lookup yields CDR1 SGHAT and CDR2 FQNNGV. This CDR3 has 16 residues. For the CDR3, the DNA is TGTGCCAGCAGCTTAGATCTCTGGAGCTCCTACAATGAGCAGTTCTTC. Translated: CASSLDLWSSYNEQFF. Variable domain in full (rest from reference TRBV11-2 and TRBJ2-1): EAGVAQSPRYKIIEKRQSVAFWCNPISGHATLYWYQQILGQGPKLLIQFQNNGVVDDSQLPKDRFSAERLKGVDSTLKIQPAKLEDSAVYLCASSLDLWSSYNEQFFGPGTRLTVL.

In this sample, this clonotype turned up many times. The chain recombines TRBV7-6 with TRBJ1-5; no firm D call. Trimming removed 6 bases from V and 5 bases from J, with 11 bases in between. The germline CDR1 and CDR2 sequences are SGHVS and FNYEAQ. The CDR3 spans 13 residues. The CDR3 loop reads CASSLGSYQPQHF. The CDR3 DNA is TGTGCCAGCAGTCTAGGGAGCTATCAGCCCCAGCATTTT.